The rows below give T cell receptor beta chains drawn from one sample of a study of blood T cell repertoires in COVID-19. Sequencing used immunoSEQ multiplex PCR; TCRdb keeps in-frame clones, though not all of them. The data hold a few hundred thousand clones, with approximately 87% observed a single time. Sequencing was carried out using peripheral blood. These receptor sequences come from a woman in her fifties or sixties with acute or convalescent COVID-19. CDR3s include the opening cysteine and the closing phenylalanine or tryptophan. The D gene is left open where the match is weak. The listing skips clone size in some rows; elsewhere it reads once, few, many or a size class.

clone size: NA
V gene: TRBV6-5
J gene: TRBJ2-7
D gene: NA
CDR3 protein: CASSYLPGYEQYF
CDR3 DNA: TGTGCCAGCAGTTACTTACCGGGATACGAGCAGTACTTC

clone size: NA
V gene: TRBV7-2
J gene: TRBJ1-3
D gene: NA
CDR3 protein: CASSIPRASGNTIYF
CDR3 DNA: TGTGCCAGCAGCATTCCCAGGGCCTCTGGAAACACCATATATTTT

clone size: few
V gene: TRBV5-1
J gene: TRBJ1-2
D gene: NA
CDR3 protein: CASSTGQNYGYTF
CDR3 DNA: TGCGCCAGCAGCACCGGACAAAACTATGGCTACACCTTC

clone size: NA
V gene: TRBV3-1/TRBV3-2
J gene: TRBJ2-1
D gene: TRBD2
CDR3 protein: CASSPLAGPYNEQFF
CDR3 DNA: TGTGCCAGCAGCCCACTAGCGGGGCCCTACAATGAGCAGTTCTTC

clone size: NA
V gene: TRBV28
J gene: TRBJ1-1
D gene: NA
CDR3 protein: CASSGFVLSGAFF
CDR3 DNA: TGTGCCAGCAGTGGGTTCGTACTAAGCGGAGCTTTCTTT

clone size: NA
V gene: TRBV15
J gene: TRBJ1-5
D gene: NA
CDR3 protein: CATSPHGDQPQHF
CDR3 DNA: TGTGCCACCAGCCCACACGGGGATCAGCCCCAGCATTTT

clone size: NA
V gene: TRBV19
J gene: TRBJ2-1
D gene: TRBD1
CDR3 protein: CASSTRWVAGGYNEQFF
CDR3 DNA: TGTGCCAGTAGTACCCGATGGGTGGCAGGGGGCTACAATGAGCAGTTCTTC

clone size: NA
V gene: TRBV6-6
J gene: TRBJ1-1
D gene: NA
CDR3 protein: CASSYPTQGSTEAFF
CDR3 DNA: TGTGCCAGCAGTTACCCCACACAGGGTAGCACTGAAGCTTTCTTT

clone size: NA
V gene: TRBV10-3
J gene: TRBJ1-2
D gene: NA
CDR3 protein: CAISEVKDYGYTF
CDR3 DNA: TGTGCCATCTCGGAGGTGAAGGACTATGGCTACACCTTC

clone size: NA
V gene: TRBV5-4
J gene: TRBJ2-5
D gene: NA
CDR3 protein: CASSPPGSEGETQYF
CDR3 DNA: TGTGCCAGCAGTCCCCCGGGTTCGGAGGGCGAGACCCAGTACTTC

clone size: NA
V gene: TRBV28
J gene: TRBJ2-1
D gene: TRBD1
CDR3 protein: CASSQRDRGRLGNEQFF
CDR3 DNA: TGTGCCAGCAGTCAACGGGACAGGGGGCGGCTTGGGAATGAGCAGTTCTTC

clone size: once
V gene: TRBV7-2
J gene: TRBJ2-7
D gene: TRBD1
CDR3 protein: CASSPNRGKAAEEQYF
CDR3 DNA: TGTGCCAGCAGCCCCAACAGGGGTAAGGCGGCGGAAGAGCAGTACTTC

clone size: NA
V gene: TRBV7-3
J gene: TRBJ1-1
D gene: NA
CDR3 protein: CASSLLPQENTEAFF
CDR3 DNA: TGTGCCAGCAGCTTACTCCCCCAGGAGAACACTGAAGCTTTCTTT

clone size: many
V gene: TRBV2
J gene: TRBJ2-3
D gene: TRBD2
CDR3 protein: CASSPLGTSSDTQYF
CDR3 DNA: TGTGCCAGCAGCCCTTTGGGGACTAGCAGCGATACGCAGTATTTT

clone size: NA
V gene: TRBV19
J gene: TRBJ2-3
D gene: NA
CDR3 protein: CASSIQSITDTQYF
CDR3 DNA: TGTGCCAGTAGTATACAAAGCATCACAGATACGCAGTATTTT

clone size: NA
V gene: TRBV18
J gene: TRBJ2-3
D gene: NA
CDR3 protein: CASTEIRGVADTQYF
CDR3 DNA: TGTGCCAGCACCGAGATCAGGGGAGTGGCAGATACGCAGTATTTT

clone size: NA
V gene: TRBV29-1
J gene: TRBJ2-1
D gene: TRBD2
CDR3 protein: CSAEREGLGDEQFF
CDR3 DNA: TGCAGCGCAGAGCGGGAGGGCCTCGGGGATGAGCAGTTCTTC

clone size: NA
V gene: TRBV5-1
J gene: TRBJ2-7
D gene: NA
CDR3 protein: CASSLLPSLSYEQYF
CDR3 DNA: TGCGCCAGCAGCCTCCTGCCTAGTCTCTCCTACGAGCAGTACTTC

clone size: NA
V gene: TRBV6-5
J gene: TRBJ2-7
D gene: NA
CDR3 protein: CASRPPGTRTGEQYF
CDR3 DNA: TGTGCCAGCAGACCACCCGGGACAAGGACGGGCGAGCAGTACTTC

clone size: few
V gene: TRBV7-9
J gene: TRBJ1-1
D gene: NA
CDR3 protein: CASSLAGTFSTGPEAFF
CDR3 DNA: TGTGCCAGCAGCTTAGCCGGGACATTTTCTACGGGGCCTGAAGCTTTCTTT

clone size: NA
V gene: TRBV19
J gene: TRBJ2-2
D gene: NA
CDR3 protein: CASSIPGPGELFF
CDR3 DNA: TGTGCCAGTAGTATACCAGGGCCCGGGGAGCTGTTTTTT

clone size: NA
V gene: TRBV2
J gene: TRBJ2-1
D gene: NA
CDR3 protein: CASSDNGDSYNEQFF
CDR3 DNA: TGTGCCAGCAGTGATAACGGGGACTCCTACAATGAGCAGTTCTTC

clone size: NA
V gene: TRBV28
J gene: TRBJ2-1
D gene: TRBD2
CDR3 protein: CASSFPSGGYNEQFF
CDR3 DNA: TGTGCCAGCAGTTTTCCTAGCGGGGGCTACAATGAGCAGTTCTTC

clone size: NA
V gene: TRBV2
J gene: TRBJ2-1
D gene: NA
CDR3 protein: CASREAPYKANEQFF
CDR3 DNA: TGTGCCAGCAGGGAGGCGCCGTATAAGGCCAATGAGCAGTTCTTC

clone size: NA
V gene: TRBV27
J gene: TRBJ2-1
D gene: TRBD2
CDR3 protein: CASSRQTFGTSGNPRYNEQFF
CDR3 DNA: TGTGCCAGCAGTCGACAAACATTTGGGACTAGCGGGAATCCACGCTACAATGAGCAGTTCTTC

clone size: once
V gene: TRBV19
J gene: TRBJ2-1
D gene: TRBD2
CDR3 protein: CASSIQRTSSLSDEQFF
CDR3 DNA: TGTGCCAGTAGTATTCAAAGGACTAGCTCACTCAGCGATGAGCAGTTCTTC

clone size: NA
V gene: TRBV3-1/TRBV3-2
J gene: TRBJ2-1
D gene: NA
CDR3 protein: CASSHLNEQFF
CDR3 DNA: TGTGCCAGCAGCCACTTAAATGAGCAGTTCTTC

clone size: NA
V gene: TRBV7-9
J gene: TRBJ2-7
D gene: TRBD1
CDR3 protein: CASSHRTGVMYEQYF
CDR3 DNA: TGTGCCAGCAGCCATAGGACAGGGGTGATGTACGAGCAGTACTTC

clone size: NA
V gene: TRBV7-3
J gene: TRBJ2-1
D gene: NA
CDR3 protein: CASSLGLASYNEQFF
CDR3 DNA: TGTGCCAGCAGCTTAGGGCTAGCTTCCTACAATGAGCAGTTCTTC

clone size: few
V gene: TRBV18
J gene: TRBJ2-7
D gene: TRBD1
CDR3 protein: CASSPSDRVHYEQYF
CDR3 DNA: TGTGCCAGCTCACCCTCGGACAGGGTCCACTACGAGCAGTACTTC

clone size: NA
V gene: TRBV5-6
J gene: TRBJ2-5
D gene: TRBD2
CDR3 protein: CASSPPGGETQYF
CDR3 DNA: TGTGCCAGCAGCCCCCCGGGGGGAGAGACCCAGTACTTC

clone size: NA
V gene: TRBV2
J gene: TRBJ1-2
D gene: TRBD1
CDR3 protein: CASSQYRGASGYTF
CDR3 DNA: TGTGCCAGCAGTCAATACAGGGGCGCCTCTGGCTACACCTTC

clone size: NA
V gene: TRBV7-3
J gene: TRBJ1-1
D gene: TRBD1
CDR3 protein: CASSSQGVNTEAFF
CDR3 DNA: TGTGCCAGCAGCTCACAGGGGGTGAACACTGAAGCTTTCTTT

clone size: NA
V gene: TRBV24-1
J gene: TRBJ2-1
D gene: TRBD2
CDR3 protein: CATSDLQIAGGYHEQFF
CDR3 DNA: TGTGCCACCAGTGATTTGCAGATAGCGGGAGGGTACCATGAGCAGTTCTTC

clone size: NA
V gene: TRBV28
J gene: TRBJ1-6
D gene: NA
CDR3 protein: CASSYPGDSPLHF
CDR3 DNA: TGTGCCAGCAGTTACCCGGGGGATTCACCCCTCCACTTT

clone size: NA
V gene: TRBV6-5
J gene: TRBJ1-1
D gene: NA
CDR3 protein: CASRPGIMNTEAFF
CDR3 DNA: TGTGCCAGCAGACCCGGGATCATGAACACTGAAGCTTTCTTT

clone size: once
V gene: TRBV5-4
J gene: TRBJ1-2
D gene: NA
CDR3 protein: CASSFFVTASHYGYTF
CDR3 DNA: TGTGCCAGCAGCTTTTTTGTTACCGCGAGCCACTATGGCTACACCTTC

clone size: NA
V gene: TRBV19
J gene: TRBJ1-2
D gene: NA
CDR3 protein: CASFYGQPYGYTF
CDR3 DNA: TGTGCCAGTTTCTATGGACAGCCCTATGGCTACACCTTC

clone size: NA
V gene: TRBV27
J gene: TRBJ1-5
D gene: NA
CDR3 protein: CASSLYTYQPQHF
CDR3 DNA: TGTGCCAGCAGTTTATACACCTATCAGCCCCAGCATTTT

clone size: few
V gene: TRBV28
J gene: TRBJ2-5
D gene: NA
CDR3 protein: CASRRQSETQYF
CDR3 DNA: TGTGCCAGCAGAAGACAGTCGGAGACCCAGTACTTC

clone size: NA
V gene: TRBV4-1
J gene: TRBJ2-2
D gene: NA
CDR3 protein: CASSPSENTGELFF
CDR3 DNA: TGCGCCAGCAGCCCCTCAGAAAACACCGGGGAGCTGTTTTTT

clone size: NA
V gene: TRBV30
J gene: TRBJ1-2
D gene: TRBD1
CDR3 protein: CAWRDRTGANYGYTF
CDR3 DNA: TGTGCCTGGAGAGATAGGACAGGGGCTAACTATGGCTACACCTTC

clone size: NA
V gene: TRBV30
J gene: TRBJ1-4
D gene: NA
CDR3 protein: CAWSVKMSGEKLFF
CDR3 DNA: TGTGCCTGGAGTGTAAAGATGTCGGGGGAAAAACTGTTTTTT